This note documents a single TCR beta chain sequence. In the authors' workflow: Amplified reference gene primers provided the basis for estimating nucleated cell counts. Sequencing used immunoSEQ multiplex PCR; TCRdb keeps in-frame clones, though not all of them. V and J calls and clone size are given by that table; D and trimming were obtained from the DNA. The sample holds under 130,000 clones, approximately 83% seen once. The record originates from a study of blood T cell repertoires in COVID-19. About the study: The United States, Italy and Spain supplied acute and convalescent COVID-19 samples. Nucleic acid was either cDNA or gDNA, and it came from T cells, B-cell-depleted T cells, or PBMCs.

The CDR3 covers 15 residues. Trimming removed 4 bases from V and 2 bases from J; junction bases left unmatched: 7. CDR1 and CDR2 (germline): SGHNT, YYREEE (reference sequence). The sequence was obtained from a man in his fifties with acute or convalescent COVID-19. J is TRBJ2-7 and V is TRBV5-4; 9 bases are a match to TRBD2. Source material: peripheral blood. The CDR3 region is CASSPGLAGAYEQYF. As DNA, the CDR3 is TGTGCCAGCAGCCCCGGATTAGCGGGAGCCTACGAGCAGTACTTC.